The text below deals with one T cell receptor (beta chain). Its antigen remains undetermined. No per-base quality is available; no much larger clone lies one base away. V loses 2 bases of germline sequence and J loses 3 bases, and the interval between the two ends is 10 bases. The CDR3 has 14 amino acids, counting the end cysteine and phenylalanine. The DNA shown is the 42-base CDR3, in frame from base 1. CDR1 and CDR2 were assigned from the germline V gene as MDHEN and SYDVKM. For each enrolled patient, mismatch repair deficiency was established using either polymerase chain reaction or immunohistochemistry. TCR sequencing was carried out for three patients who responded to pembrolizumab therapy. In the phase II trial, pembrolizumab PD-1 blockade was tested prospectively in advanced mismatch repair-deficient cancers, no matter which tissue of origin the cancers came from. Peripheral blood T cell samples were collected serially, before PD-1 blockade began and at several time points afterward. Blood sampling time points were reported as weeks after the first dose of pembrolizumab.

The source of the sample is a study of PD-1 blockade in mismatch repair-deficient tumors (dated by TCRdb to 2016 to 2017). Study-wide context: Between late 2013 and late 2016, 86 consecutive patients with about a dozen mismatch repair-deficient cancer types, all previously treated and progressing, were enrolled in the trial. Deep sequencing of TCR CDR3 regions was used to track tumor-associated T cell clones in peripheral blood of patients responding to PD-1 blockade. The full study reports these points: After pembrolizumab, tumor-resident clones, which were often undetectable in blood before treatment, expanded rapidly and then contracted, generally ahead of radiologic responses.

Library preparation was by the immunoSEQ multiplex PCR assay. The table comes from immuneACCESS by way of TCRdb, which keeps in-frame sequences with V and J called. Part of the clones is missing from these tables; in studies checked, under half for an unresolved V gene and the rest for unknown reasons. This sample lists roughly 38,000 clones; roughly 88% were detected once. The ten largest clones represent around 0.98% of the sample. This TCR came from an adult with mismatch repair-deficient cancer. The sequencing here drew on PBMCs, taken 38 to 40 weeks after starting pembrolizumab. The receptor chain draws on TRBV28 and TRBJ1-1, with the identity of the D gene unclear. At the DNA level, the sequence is TGTGCCAGCAGTTTACCCCTCACGGACACTGAAGCTTTCTTT. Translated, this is CASSLPLTDTEAFF.